The present TCR beta chain was sequenced within a study of shared clonotypes between healthy human individuals. The study, taken as a whole, reports: Sequencing depth was predicted to influence how clonotypes are shared among donors. About 5% was the fraction of naive CD4 clonotypes found shared across four donors.

Sorted-subset replicate PCRs used roughly 210 ng of genomic DNA. This amount corresponded to about 30,000 T cell genomes. Assay: immunoSEQ multiplex PCR; the TCRdb copy retains only in-frame clones and omits some. Among about 2.1 million clones listed, over 85% were seen once. In the case of this clone: Antigen specificity is unknown.

The V and J ends lost 7 bases and 2 bases, in that order; junction bases with no gene match: 5. This CDR3 comprises 14 residues. Germline CDR1 reads MNHEY; CDR2 reads SMNVEV (reference sequence). Naive CD8 cells were CD45RO-negative, positively selected for CCR7, excluding terminally differentiated effector memory CD45RA+ cells. Material for sequencing was naive CD8+ T cells from PBMCs. The source of this sequence is a man aged 18 to 35 in good health. Some clones in this sample may be carry-over from other donors' samples. This chain joins TRBV27 and TRBJ1-5, with 7 bases lining up with TRBD1. DNA for the CDR3: TGTGCCAGCAACTACAGGGGTGGCAATCAGCCCCAGCATTTT. Its translation: CASNYRGGNQPQHF.